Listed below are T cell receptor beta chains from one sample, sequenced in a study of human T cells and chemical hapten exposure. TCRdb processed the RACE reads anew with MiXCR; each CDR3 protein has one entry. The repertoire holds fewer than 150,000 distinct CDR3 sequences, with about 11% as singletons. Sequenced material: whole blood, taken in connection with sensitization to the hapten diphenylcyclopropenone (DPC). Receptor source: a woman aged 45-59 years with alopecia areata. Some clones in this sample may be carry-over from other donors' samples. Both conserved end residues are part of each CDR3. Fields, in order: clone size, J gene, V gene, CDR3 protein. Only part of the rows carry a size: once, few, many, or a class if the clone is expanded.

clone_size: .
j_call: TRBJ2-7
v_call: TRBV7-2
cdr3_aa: CASSLVAGVGEQYF

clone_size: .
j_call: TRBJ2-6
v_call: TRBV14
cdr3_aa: CASSRNRANVLTF

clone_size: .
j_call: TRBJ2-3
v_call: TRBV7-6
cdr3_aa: CASSPGRQIPTDTQYF

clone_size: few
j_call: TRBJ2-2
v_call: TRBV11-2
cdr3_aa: CASSPELVGELFF

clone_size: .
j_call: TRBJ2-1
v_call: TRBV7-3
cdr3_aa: CASSPLRRDEQFF

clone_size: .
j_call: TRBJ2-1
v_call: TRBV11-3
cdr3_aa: CASSPRGAVGIRNEQFF

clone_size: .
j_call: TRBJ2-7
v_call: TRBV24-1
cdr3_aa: CATSASSYEQYF

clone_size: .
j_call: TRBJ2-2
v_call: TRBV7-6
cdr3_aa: CASSLGGVRELFF

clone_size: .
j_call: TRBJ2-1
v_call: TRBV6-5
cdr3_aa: CASRPNGNNNEQFF

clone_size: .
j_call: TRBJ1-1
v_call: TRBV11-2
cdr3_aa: CAGSLGFRAEAFF

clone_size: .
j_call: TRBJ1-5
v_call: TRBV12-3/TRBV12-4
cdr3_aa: CASTRDSIGNQPQHF

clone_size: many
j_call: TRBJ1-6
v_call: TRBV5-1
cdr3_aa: CASSPEGASPLHF

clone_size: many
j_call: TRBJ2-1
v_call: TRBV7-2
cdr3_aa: CASSQASSDFNEQFF

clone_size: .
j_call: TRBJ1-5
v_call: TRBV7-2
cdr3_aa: CASSLRTGGGNQPQHF

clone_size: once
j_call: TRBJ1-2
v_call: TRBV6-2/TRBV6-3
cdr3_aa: CASRPTGTVGGYTF